The 19 T cell receptor beta chains listed next were all sequenced from one sample in a study of T-cell memory formation after mild COVID-19. One entry per CDR3 protein results from TCRdb running MiXCR on the 5' RACE reads. This sample yields 180,000 or so distinct CDR3 sequences, of which 16% are seen a single time; under 2.5% belongs to the top ten. Sequenced sample: PBMCs or a T cell subset sorted from them (not recorded which). The receptors were sampled from an adult woman who had mild COVID-19 (a few samples of this study predate the infection). Cell type and time point are not known.

The J gene is TRBJ2-3, the V gene TRBV5-1; TRBD1 might be the D (6 bases). The V gene lost 6 bases and the J gene lost 4 bases, with 18 bases spanning the gap. The germline V gene encodes CDR1 SGHRS and CDR2 YFSETQ. This CDR3 is 15 amino acids long. CDR3 residues: CASTTGTGSADTQYF. DNA for the CDR3: TGCGCCAGCACCACAGGAACAGGGTCGGCAGATACGCAGTATTTT.

This clonotype was counted a few times. CDR3 protein: CASSSLPFGVSSGNTIYF. CDR3 DNA: TGCGCCAGCAGCTCGCTACCCTTCGGGGTATCGTCGGGAAACACCATATATTTT. The chain employs TRBV5-1 and TRBJ1-3, with D uncertain. CDR1 is SGHRS and CDR2 is YFSETQ in the germline V gene. Trimming stripped 3 bases from V and 4 bases from J, with 23 bases between. The CDR3 is made up of 18 amino acids.

The rearrangement uses TRBV24-1 and TRBJ2-3, with D unresolved. Germline V CDR1 and CDR2: KGHDR, SFDVKD. CDR3 length: 14 amino acids. V was shortened by 2 bases and J by 5 bases, with 10 bases between the two germline ends. CDR3 DNA: TGTGCCACCAGTGATTCAAGGGTGAGAGATACGCAGTATTTT. This translates into CATSDSRVRDTQYF.

The gene calls are TRBV5-1 and TRBJ2-3, with 7 bases aligning to TRBD2. Germline-derived CDR1 and CDR2 are SGHRS and YFSETQ. The CDR3 is made up of 16 amino acids. V lost 4 bases to trimming and J lost 2 bases; unmatched junction nucleotides: 10. The CDR3 region has the DNA TGCGCCAGCAGCGGACGCGGGAGAAGGGACACAGATACGCAGTATTTT. It codes for CASSGRGRRDTDTQYF.

In this sample, this clonotype turned up a few times. The rearrangement links TRBV11-3 to TRBJ2-6; D is uncertain. Germline V CDR1 and CDR2: SGHNT, YENEEA. This CDR3 comprises 15 residues. Trimming left V 6 bases short and J 5 bases short, with 14 bases between. CDR3 sequence (DNA): TGTGCCAGCAGTCATCTCCGTTCCTGGGCCAACGTCCTGACTTTC. Translation gives CASSHLRSWANVLTF.

The chain links TRBV4-3 to TRBJ1-4; weak D call: TRBD1 (5 bases). Per germline, CDR1 LGHNA and CDR2 YSLEER. CDR3 length: 14 residues. V lost 2 bases to trimming and J lost 5 bases, with 9 bases between them. The DNA for the CDR3 is TGCGCCAGCAGCCAATCGGGGGACAATGAAAAACTGTTTTTT. Amino acids: CASSQSGDNEKLFF.

This clonotype showed up just a few times. The V gene is TRBV11-3, the J gene TRBJ2-1, with D perhaps matching TRBD2 (6 bases). The CDR3 spans 17 residues. V dropped 0 bases and J dropped 1 base, with 13 bases sitting between them. Germline V CDR1 and CDR2: SGHNT, YENEEA. The CDR3 spells CASSLDQPGRSYNEQFF. Here the CDR3 DNA reads TGTGCCAGCAGCTTAGATCAGCCAGGGAGGTCCTACAATGAGCAGTTCTTC.

The chain employs TRBV5-1 and TRBJ2-1, with 9 bases fitting TRBD1. V gave up 4 bases and J gave up 7 bases; unmatched junction bases: 3. The germline CDR1 and CDR2 sequences are SGHRS and YFSETQ. The CDR3 loop spans 13 amino acids. DNA for the CDR3: TGCGCCAGCAGCCGGGACAGGGAGAATGAGCAGTTCTTC. It codes for CASSRDRENEQFF.

The chain joins TRBV21-1 to TRBJ2-1. TRBV21-1 is flagged as a pseudogene. This CDR3 is 20 amino acids long. This CDR3 is CASSSMRRIRDVSSYNEQFF. In DNA form, the CDR3 reads TGTGCCAGCAGCTCCATGCGGAGAATACGAGATGTCAGCTCCTACAATGAGCAGTTCTTC.

This clonotype was counted many times. This chain joins TRBV5-1 and TRBJ2-1; TRBD2 matches at 12 bases. The CDR3 has 15 amino acids. Germline V gene lookup returns CDR1 SGHRS and CDR2 YFSETQ. V gave up 7 bases and J gave up 8 bases; unmatched junction bases: 10. In nucleotides, the CDR3 is TGCGCCAGCCGGCGGACTAGCGGGATTCTCGATGAGCAGTTCTTC. It codes for CASRRTSGILDEQFF.

The J gene is TRBJ1-2, the V gene TRBV5-1; D may be TRBD1 (5 bases). V was shortened by 0 bases and J by 2 bases, with 11 bases between the two germline ends. Germline lookup yields CDR1 SGHRS and CDR2 YFSETQ. The CDR3 consists of 15 residues. The CDR3 loop is CASSLEGWDNYGYTF. DNA of the CDR3: TGCGCCAGCAGCTTGGAGGGCTGGGACAACTATGGCTACACCTTC.

This clonotype showed up just a few times. This chain uses TRBV5-1 with TRBJ2-2; the match to TRBD2 covers 12 bases. After removal of 4 bases from V and 2 bases from J, the junction contained 3 bases not matched to a gene. CDR1 is SGHRS, CDR2 YFSETQ, per germline. The CDR3 sequence is 16 residues long. CDR3 protein: CASSTLAGGNTGELFF. In nucleotides, the CDR3 is TGCGCCAGCAGCACACTAGCGGGAGGAAACACCGGGGAGCTGTTTTTT.

Note on this clonotype: An end of the junction differs from the germline gene, which may be a read error. The chain has TRBV12-3 or TRBV12-4 and TRBJ1-6; D uncertain. This CDR3 region has 14 residues. The CDR3, as DNA: TGTGCCAGCAGCTCGGGCTTCCCGGGTTCACCCCTCCAATTT. This codes for CASSSGFPGSPLQF.

The chain employs TRBV19 and TRBJ2-3; D tentatively fits TRBD1 or TRBD2 (5 bases each). Trimming stripped 5 bases from V and 5 bases from J, with 20 bases between. This CDR3 contains 16 residues. Germline values: CDR1 LNHDA, CDR2 SQIVND (reference sequence). CDR3 in amino acids: CASSAGTGTKGDTQYF. Here the CDR3 DNA reads TGTGCCAGTAGTGCCGGGACGGGGACCAAGGGAGATACGCAGTATTTT.

The table lists this clonotype with a few counts. The V call is TRBV2, the J call TRBJ2-7, with 8 bases lining up with TRBD2. V lost 8 bases to trimming and J lost 3 bases; unmatched junction nucleotides: 9. CDR3 size: 14 residues. The germline CDR1 and CDR2 sequences are SNHLY and FYNNEI. CDR3 protein: CASAGGRPHYEQYF. The CDR3 DNA reads as TGTGCCAGCGCCGGCGGGAGGCCCCACTACGAGCAGTACTTC.

This clonotype appeared a few times. The chain combines TRBV5-1 with TRBJ1-2; TRBD1 agrees at 8 bases. V gave up 4 bases and J gave up 4 bases; unmatched junction bases: 6. The CDR3 contains 14 residues. CDR1 SGHRS and CDR2 YFSETQ come from the germline V gene. CDR3 in DNA: TGCGCCAGCAGCCCAGGACAGGGTTCCTATGGCTACACCTTC. Protein product: CASSPGQGSYGYTF. The full variable domain, completed using reference TRBV5-1 and TRBJ1-2, is KAGVTQTPRYLIKTRGQQVTLSCSPISGHRSVSWYQQTPGQGLQFLFEYFSETQRNKGNFPGRFSGRQFSNSRSEMNVSTLELGDSALYLCASSPGQGSYGYTFGSGTRLTVV.

The chain carries TRBV6-2 or TRBV6-3 and TRBJ1-1; D is ambiguous. V was cut by 4 bases and J by 0 bases, with 12 bases left in between. The CDR3 contains 15 residues. Germline V lookup: CDR1 MNHEY, CDR2 SVGEGT. The CDR3 loop is CASSWIGPMNTEAFF. The DNA for the CDR3 is TGTGCCAGCAGTTGGATCGGGCCCATGAACACTGAAGCTTTCTTT.

The chain employs TRBV6-2 or TRBV6-3 and TRBJ2-2; tentatively, D is TRBD2 (5 bases). Trimming took 5 bases from V and 10 from J, leaving 14 bases between them. Germline values: CDR1 MNHEY, CDR2 SVGEGT. The CDR3 runs to 13 residues. The CDR3 DNA reads as TGTGCCAGCAGTAGGCTAGCCATAGCGGAGCTGTTTTTT. Protein: CASSRLAIAELFF.

There are a few counts of this clonotype. The rearrangement joins TRBV5-1 to TRBJ1-1, with 8 bases identical to TRBD1. Germline V gene data show CDR1 as SGHRS and CDR2 as YFSETQ. The CDR3 length is 16 residues. J was trimmed by 1 base and V by 4 bases; bases with no gene match: 9. CDR3 in amino acids: CASSRPTGVQNTEAFF. DNA of the CDR3: TGCGCCAGCAGCCGACCGACAGGGGTCCAGAACACTGAAGCTTTCTTT.